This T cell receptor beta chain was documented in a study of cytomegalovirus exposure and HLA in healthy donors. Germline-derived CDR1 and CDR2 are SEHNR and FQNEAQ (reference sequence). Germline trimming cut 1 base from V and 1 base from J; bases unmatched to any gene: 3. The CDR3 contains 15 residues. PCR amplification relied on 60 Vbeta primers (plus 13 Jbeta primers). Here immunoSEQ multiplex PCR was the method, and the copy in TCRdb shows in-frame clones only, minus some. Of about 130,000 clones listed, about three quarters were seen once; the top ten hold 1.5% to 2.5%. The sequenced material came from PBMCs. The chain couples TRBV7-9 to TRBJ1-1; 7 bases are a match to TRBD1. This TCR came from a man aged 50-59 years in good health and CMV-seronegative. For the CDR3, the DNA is TGTGCCAGCAGCTTAGTCCAGGGGGGGAACACTGAAGCTTTCTTT. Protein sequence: CASSLVQGGNTEAFF.